Below, 8 T cell receptor beta chains from the same sample are listed, as sequenced in a study of cytomegalovirus exposure and HLA in healthy donors. The PCR had 60 Vbeta and 13 Jbeta primers. Clones were read by immunoSEQ multiplex PCR, and TCRdb kept only the in-frame ones, dropping some. The data show roughly 190,000 clones, around 78% seen once. Sequenced input: PBMCs. The source of these receptors is a woman aged 25-40 years in good health and CMV-seropositive.

This clone occurred a few times. V gene TRBV6-5 combines with J gene TRBJ2-7; TRBD1 agrees at 7 bases. With V trimmed by 7 bases and J by 3 bases, 9 bases remained unmatched. Looked up from germline, CDR1 is MNHEY and CDR2 is SVGAGI. The CDR3 totals 14 residues. In nucleotides, the CDR3 is TGTGCCAGCAATACCCAGGGACAGAGCTACGAGCAGTACTTC. Its translation: CASNTQGQSYEQYF.

This chain joins TRBV28 and TRBJ1-1; no clear D. CDR1 and CDR2 from the germline V gene are MDHEN and SYDVKM. The V gene lost 1 base and the J gene lost 5 bases, with 5 bases spanning the gap. CDR3 length: 12 amino acids. The CDR3 here is CASSLYSTEAFF. The DNA for the CDR3 is TGTGCCAGCAGTTTATACTCTACTGAAGCTTTCTTT. The full variable domain, its missing parts supplied by reference TRBV28 and TRBJ1-1, is DVKVTQSSRYLVKRTGEKVFLECVQDMDHENMFWYRQDPGLGLRLIYFSYDVKMKEKGDIPEGYSVSREKKERFSLILESASTNQTSMYLCASSLYSTEAFFGQGTRLTVV.

CDR3 DNA sequence: TGTGCCAGCAGTCGCGGACTAGCTCAAGAGACCCAGTACTTC. It specifies CASSRGLAQETQYF. The J gene is TRBJ2-5, the V gene TRBV6-5, with 8 bases identical to TRBD2. The V and J ends lost 5 bases and 2 bases, in that order; junction bases with no gene match: 4. The CDR3 sequence is 14 residues long. CDR1 is MNHEY, CDR2 SVGAGI, per germline.

This rearrangement joins TRBV7-2 to TRBJ1-2, with D perhaps TRBD1 (6 bases). The CDR3 is made up of 16 amino acids. Germline loops: CDR1 SGHTA, CDR2 FQGNSA. Trimming stripped 0 bases from V and 4 bases from J, with 15 bases between. DNA of the CDR3: TGTGCCAGCAGCTTAGCCTTGGACAGATCCTTCTATGGCTACACCTTC. It is translated as CASSLALDRSFYGYTF. Full variable domain (missing parts from reference TRBV7-2 and TRBJ1-2): GAGVSQSPSNKVTEKGKDVELRCDPISGHTALYWYRQSLGQGLEFLIYFQGNSAPDKSGLPSDRFSAERTGGSVSTLTIQRTQQEDSAVYLCASSLALDRSFYGYTFGSGTRLTVV.

This chain links TRBV7-9 with TRBJ2-1; TRBD2 matches 8 bases. The germline V gene has CDR1 SEHNR and CDR2 FQNEAQ (reference sequence). There are 18 residues in the CDR3. Trimming took 1 base from V and 8 from J; bases not matched to a gene: 16. The CDR3 DNA reads TGTGCCAGCAGCTTAGGTGCGACGGGAGGGCCTGTAGTCGATGAGCAGTTCTTC. It yields the protein CASSLGATGGPVVDEQFF.

The CDR3 DNA sequence: TGTGCCAGCAGTGAAATGCCGACAGGGGTTTTTGGGGCCAACGTCCTGACTTTC. Its protein product is CASSEMPTGVFGANVLTF. J is TRBJ2-6 and V is TRBV6-1; 8 bases map to TRBD1. This CDR3 region has 18 residues. CDR1 is MNHNS, CDR2 SASEGT, per germline. Trimming took 2 bases from V and 3 from J; bases not matched to a gene: 9.

J is TRBJ2-7 and V is TRBV11-3, with 12 nucleotides matching TRBD2. In germline, CDR1 is SGHNT, CDR2 YENEEA. CDR3 length equals 14 residues. Trimming cost V 6 bases and J 3 bases; bases outside gene matches: 3. This chain's CDR3 is CASSLLAGGYEQYF. The CDR3 DNA sequence: TGTGCCAGCAGTCTACTAGCGGGAGGCTACGAGCAGTACTTC.

This chain links TRBV4-3 with TRBJ2-3; no definite D call. The CDR3 contains 14 residues. Per the germline V gene, CDR1 is LGHNA and CDR2 is YSLEER. V was clipped by 0 bases and J by 4 bases, with 8 bases between them. CDR3: CASSQDWAADTQYF. The DNA for the CDR3 is TGCGCCAGCAGCCAAGATTGGGCAGCAGATACGCAGTATTTT.